This paragraph reports one T cell receptor (beta chain). The antigen remains undetermined. The immunoSEQ assay was v3.0, run at survey level. The method was immunoSEQ multiplex PCR; TCRdb's version includes in-frame clones alone and lacks a portion of them. The table includes 25,000 to 40,000 clones, 95% to 98% detected once. The sample belongs to a study of long-term antiretroviral therapy in people with HIV. The CDR3 runs to 15 residues. Trimming removed 8 bases from V and 1 base from J, with 18 bases in between. From germline, CDR1 is SGHAT and CDR2 FQNNGV. The study, taken as a whole, reports: Post-treatment diversity went higher with ART but stayed below transplant donor controls. The study found narrower CDR3 length ranges in HIV repertoires than in controls. Neither ART adherence, viral resistance nor therapy changes were documented. Dominance of pre-ART expanded clones persisted, fluctuating and often declining after ART.

The source was unsorted PBMCs, collected 7.6 years after starting antiretroviral therapy. This receptor was obtained from a man younger than 40 with HIV. The V gene is TRBV11-2, the J gene TRBJ2-7; the D call may be TRBD1 or TRBD2 (5 bases each). CDR3 residues: CASRPRGQGSYEQYF. In nucleotides, the CDR3 is TGTGCCAGCCGGCCCCGAGGGCAGGGATCCTACGAGCAGTACTTC.